Shown below are 8 T cell receptor beta chains from a single sample sequenced in a study of blood T cell repertoires in COVID-19. Repertoires were generated with immunoSEQ multiplex PCR, while TCRdb's copy carries only in-frame clones and drops some. The table includes some 220,000 clones, roughly nine tenths detected once. Sequenced: peripheral blood. These receptors all stem from a woman younger than 35 who had recovered from COVID-19.

V usage is TRBV4-1 and J usage is TRBJ2-7, with D maybe TRBD2 (6 bases). V lost 0 bases and J lost 3, with 9 bases in between. The CDR3 contains 14 residues. Germline V gives CDR1 MGHRA, CDR2 YSYEKL. DNA of the CDR3: TGCGCCAGCAGCCAAGATAGGACTAACTACGAGCAGTACTTC. Its protein product is CASSQDRTNYEQYF.

The chain joins TRBV9 to TRBJ2-7; the match to TRBD2 covers 8 bases. Looked up from germline, CDR1 is SGDLS and CDR2 is YYNGEE. V gave up 0 bases and J gave up 6 bases; unmatched junction bases: 5. The CDR3 spans 14 residues. CDR3: CASSVADAGGEQYF. CDR3 nucleotide sequence: TGTGCCAGCAGCGTAGCGGATGCGGGAGGCGAGCAGTACTTC.

The J gene is TRBJ2-5, the V gene TRBV7-4, with 8 bases matching TRBD1. CDR3 size: 15 residues. Germline V lookup: CDR1 SGHVT, CDR2 SQSDAQ. Unmatched junction bases numbered 5, after V lost 3 bases and J lost 2 bases. For the CDR3, the DNA is TGTGCCAGCAGCTTCCGGGACAGGACACAAGAGACCCAGTACTTC. Translated, it gives CASSFRDRTQETQYF.

This clone was observed a few times. The chain couples TRBV25-1 to TRBJ2-1; 7 positions match TRBD2. The CDR3 sequence is 16 residues long. Germline V gene sequence: CDR1 MGHDK, CDR2 SYGVNS. With V trimmed by 2 bases and J by 5 bases, 9 bases remained unmatched. The CDR3 nucleotides read TGTGCCAGCAGTGAAGGAGCGGGGTCGACGAACAATGAGCAGTTCTTC. As protein: CASSEGAGSTNNEQFF.

The chain is built from TRBV6-6 and TRBJ1-2; 9 bases map to TRBD1. The V segment lost 6 bases and the J segment 0 bases; nucleotides outside the gene matches: 5. Per the germline V gene, CDR1 is MNHNY and CDR2 is SVGAGI (reference sequence). This CDR3 is built from 15 residues. The CDR3 spells CASRPRDRANYGYTF. In DNA form, the CDR3 reads TGTGCCAGCAGGCCCCGGGACAGGGCTAACTATGGCTACACCTTC.

This clone was counted a few times. The chain combines TRBV12-3 or TRBV12-4 with TRBJ2-5, with a weak D call TRBD1 (6 bases). Deletions cut 8 bases from V and 9 bases from J, with 16 bases between. CDR3 length: 12 amino acids. CDR3 residues: CASRLQYRAQYF. CDR3 coding DNA: TGTGCCAGCCGCTTACAATACAGGGCCCAGTACTTC.

J is TRBJ2-1 and V is TRBV7-9; D may be TRBD2 (6 bases). From germline, CDR1 is SEHNR and CDR2 FQNEAQ (reference sequence). This CDR3 comprises 16 residues. Trimming took 2 bases from V and 6 from J, leaving 17 bases between them. The CDR3 region is CASSLYPLGGLNEQFF. Written as DNA, the CDR3 is TGTGCCAGCAGCTTATATCCCTTGGGGGGTCTCAATGAGCAGTTCTTC.

The rearrangement joins TRBV2 to TRBJ1-5; 9 bases align to TRBD1. Germline CDR1 and CDR2: SNHLY and FYNNEI. The ends lost 7 bases at V and 5 bases at J; junction bases unmatched: 6. CDR3 length equals 14 residues. In DNA form, the CDR3 reads TGTGCCAGCACCTGGGACAGGGTTGATCAGCCCCAGCATTTT. Translating it yields CASTWDRVDQPQHF.